This T cell receptor beta chain was identified during a study of vaccination effects on CD4 cells after COVID-19. Study-level findings and limits: Cross-reactivity toward common cold coronaviruses was confined to only 1 of 255 vaccine-induced clones in healthy vaccinees.

The ViraFEST assay expanded antigen-specific CD4+ T cells with viral peptide pools before sequencing. Cultured cells yielded isolated CD4+ T cells after 10 to 11 days. IL-2 medium supplanted half the medium on days 3 and 7. TCRdb's copy holds only in-frame clones and misses some; the assay was immunoSEQ multiplex PCR. The table records 20,000 to 25,000 clones, around 70% of them present only once. Points on this clone: Its antigen remains unknown.

V was cut by 9 bases and J by 4 bases, with 16 bases left in between. The CDR3 extends over 14 amino acids. The germline CDR1 and CDR2 sequences are SEHNR and FQNEAQ (reference sequence). Sequencing was performed on CD4+ T cells from PBMCs cultured with HCoV-229E spike peptides, taken before COVID-19 vaccination. The sequence came from a human donor who received a COVID-19 vaccine. The chain has TRBV7-9 and TRBJ2-1; D gene uncertain. CDR3 sequence (DNA): TGTGCCAGAAAAATAGGGCCCTTATACAATGAGCAGTTCTTC. It specifies CARKIGPLYNEQFF.